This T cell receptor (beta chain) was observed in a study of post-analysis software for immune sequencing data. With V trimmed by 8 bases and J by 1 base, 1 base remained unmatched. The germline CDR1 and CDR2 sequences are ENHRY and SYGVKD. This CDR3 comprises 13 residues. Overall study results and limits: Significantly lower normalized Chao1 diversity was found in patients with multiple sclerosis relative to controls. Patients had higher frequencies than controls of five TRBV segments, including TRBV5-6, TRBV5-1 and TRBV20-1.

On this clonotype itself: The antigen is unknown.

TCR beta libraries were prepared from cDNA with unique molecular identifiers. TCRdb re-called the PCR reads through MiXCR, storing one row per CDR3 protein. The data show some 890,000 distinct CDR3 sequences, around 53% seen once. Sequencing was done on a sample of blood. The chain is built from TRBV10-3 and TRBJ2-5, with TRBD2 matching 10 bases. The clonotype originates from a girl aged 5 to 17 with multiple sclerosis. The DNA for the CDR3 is TGTGCCATCCGACTAGCGGGCCAAGAGACCCAGTACTTC. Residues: CAIRLAGQETQYF.